These 20 T cell receptor beta chains came from one sample sequenced in a study of spatial heterogeneity in lung cancer. General study findings and limits: For expanded intratumoral alpha and beta TCRs, counts tracked tumor mutation counts.

Time point meaning: sample taken at primary tumor resection. These TCRs' antigens remain unknown. Each CDR3 protein gets one entry after TCRdb re-called the 5' RACE reads with MiXCR. The table includes roughly 8,400 distinct CDR3 sequences, 5% to 6% detected once. The sequences come from lung tumor tissue, collected at surgery. These receptor sequences come from a male donor with early-stage non-small cell lung cancer.

In this sample, this clonotype turned up many times. The gene calls are TRBV20-1 and TRBJ2-3, with 7 bases fitting TRBD1. The CDR3 covers 14 residues. V shed 5 bases, J shed 1 base, and the junction held 6 bases outside the gene matches. Germline lookup yields CDR1 DFQATT and CDR2 SNEGSKA (reference sequence). Here the CDR3 reads CSALQGSGTDTQYF. The DNA for the CDR3 is TGCAGTGCTTTACAGGGGAGTGGCACAGATACGCAGTATTTT.

This clonotype has just a few counts. The genes are TRBV3-1 and TRBJ2-3; 8 bases are a match to TRBD2. Trimming removed 6 bases from V and 5 bases from J; junction bases left unmatched: 7. CDR1 and CDR2 (germline): LGHDT, YNNKEL (reference sequence). The CDR3 spans 14 residues. CDR3 sequence: CASSPAGVQDTQYF. CDR3 nucleotides: TGTGCCAGCAGTCCAGCGGGAGTGCAAGATACGCAGTATTTT.

This clonotype was counted at least ten times. The chain links TRBV5-1 to TRBJ1-3; D remains ambiguous. The germline V and J ends were trimmed by 3 bases and 0 bases, with 10 bases remaining between them. CDR3 length: 15 amino acids. Germline assignment: CDR1 SGHRS and CDR2 YFSETQ. The chain's CDR3 is CASSSTGNSGNTIYF. The CDR3 bases are TGCGCCAGCAGCTCGACTGGGAACTCTGGAAACACCATATATTTT.

At least ten counts were recorded for this clonotype. J is TRBJ2-1 and V is TRBV3-1; 8 bases map to TRBD1. The J segment lost 4 bases and the V segment lost 4 bases, leaving 6 bases of the junction unmatched. Germline values: CDR1 LGHDT, CDR2 YNNKEL (reference sequence). This CDR3 comprises 15 residues. The DNA for the CDR3 is TGTGCCAGCAGCCCCGGGACAGGAGTATACAATGAGCAGTTCTTC. Protein sequence: CASSPGTGVYNEQFF.

The chain carries TRBV7-8 and TRBJ2-2; tentatively, D is TRBD1 or TRBD2 (5 bases each). Germline V gene lookup returns CDR1 SGHVS and CDR2 FQNEAQ. The germline V and J ends were trimmed by 1 base and 4 bases, with 10 bases remaining between them. CDR3 length: 15 residues. The CDR3 loop reads CASSLVQGPTGELFF. DNA for the CDR3: TGTGCCAGCAGCTTAGTGCAGGGACCCACCGGGGAGCTGTTTTTT.

This clonotype was counted only a few times. J is TRBJ2-7 and V is TRBV27, with 7 nucleotides matching TRBD1. Germline CDR1 is MNHEY and CDR2 is SMNVEV (reference sequence). The CDR3 has 13 residues. V shed 6 bases and J 4 bases; nucleotides not matched to a gene: 6. CDR3 DNA: TGTGCCAGCAGCAGACAGGGATCATACGAGCAGTACTTC. Translation gives CASSRQGSYEQYF.

V usage is TRBV7-8 and J usage is TRBJ1-6; 9 nucleotides line up with TRBD1. V lost 5 bases and J lost 10; bases outside the gene matches: 18. Per germline, CDR1 SGHVS and CDR2 FQNEAQ. The CDR3 is 18 residues long. CDR3 protein: CASSPILIGDRAQSPLHF. The CDR3 DNA reads as TGTGCCAGCAGCCCCATTCTTATCGGGGACAGGGCTCAATCACCCCTCCACTTT. The full variable domain, with the rest looked up from reference TRBV7-8 and TRBJ1-6, is GAGVSQSPRYKVAKRGQDVALRCDPISGHVSLFWYQQALGQGPEFLTYFQNEAQLDKSGLPSDRFFAERPEGSVSTLKIQRTQQEDSAVYLCASSPILIGDRAQSPLHFGNGTRLTVT.

This clonotype was seen at least ten times. J is TRBJ2-4 and V is TRBV2; the D gene is possibly TRBD1 (5 bases). Trimming left V 6 bases short and J 12 bases short, with 15 bases between. Looked up from germline, CDR1 is SNHLY and CDR2 is FYNNEI. This CDR3 is built from 12 residues. CDR3 sequence reads: CASRDLDIPQYF. The CDR3 DNA is TGTGCCAGCAGAGACCTGGACATCCCTCAGTACTTC.

At least ten counts were recorded for this clonotype. The genes are TRBV24-1 and TRBJ2-3; the match to TRBD2 covers 7 bases. J gave up 0 bases and V 3 bases, and 2 bases lay outside the gene matches. Looked up from germline, CDR1 is KGHDR and CDR2 is SFDVKD. This CDR3 is built from 15 residues. The DNA of the CDR3 is TGTGCCACCAGTGATACTAGCGAGAGCACAGATACGCAGTATTTT. Translating it yields CATSDTSESTDTQYF.

This clonotype was counted many times. The rearrangement links TRBV18 to TRBJ2-7, with TRBD2 matching over 7 bases. The trim removed 0 bases at V and 6 bases at J, leaving 11 bases unmatched. The CDR3 consists of 16 residues. Germline lookup yields CDR1 KGHSH and CDR2 LQKENI. The CDR3 sequence is CASSPPSVAGAREQYF. CDR3 coding DNA: TGTGCCAGCTCACCACCCTCCGTCGCGGGAGCCCGCGAGCAGTACTTC. Full variable domain (missing parts from reference TRBV18 and TRBJ2-7): NAGVMQNPRHLVRRRGQEARLRCSPMKGHSHVYWYRQLPEEGLKFMVYLQKENIIDESGMPKERFSAEFPKEGPSILRIQQVVRGDSAAYFCASSPPSVAGAREQYFGPGTRLTVT.

This clonotype rates as medium-sized. This chain uses TRBV18 with TRBJ1-1, with TRBD1 matching 8 bases. This CDR3 is built from 14 residues. J was trimmed by 2 bases and V by 4 bases; bases with no gene match: 3. The V gene's germline CDR1 is KGHSH and CDR2 LQKENI. The CDR3 DNA reads as TGTGCCAGCTCACTGCAGGGGGCCAACACTGAAGCTTTCTTT. Translated: CASSLQGANTEAFF. Based on the CDR3 plus reference TRBV18 and TRBJ1-1, the full variable domain is NAGVMQNPRHLVRRRGQEARLRCSPMKGHSHVYWYRQLPEEGLKFMVYLQKENIIDESGMPKERFSAEFPKEGPSILRIQQVVRGDSAAYFCASSLQGANTEAFFGQGTRLTVV.

This clonotype has at least ten counts. This chain uses TRBV20-1 with TRBJ1-5, with D perhaps matching TRBD1 (6 bases). CDR1 and CDR2 from the germline V gene are DFQATT and SNEGSKA (reference sequence). This CDR3 comprises 13 residues. V shed 2 bases and J shed 4 bases, with 9 bases lying between them. This CDR3 is CSARPGVNQPQHF. Here the CDR3 DNA reads TGCAGTGCTAGACCAGGGGTGAATCAGCCCCAGCATTTT.

This clonotype came up many times. This sequence joins TRBV11-2 and TRBJ1-5, with D uncertain. The CDR3 spans 13 residues. In germline, CDR1 is SGHAT, CDR2 FQNNGV. V shed 5 bases and J shed 6 bases, with 11 bases lying between them. The CDR3 loop is CASSPRRGQPQHF. The CDR3 DNA reads TGTGCCAGCAGCCCGCGCCGTGGTCAGCCCCAGCATTTT. Full variable domain (rest looked up from reference TRBV11-2 and TRBJ1-5): EAGVAQSPRYKIIEKRQSVAFWCNPISGHATLYWYQQILGQGPKLLIQFQNNGVVDDSQLPKDRFSAERLKGVDSTLKIQPAKLEDSAVYLCASSPRRGQPQHFGDGTRLSIL.

This clonotype occurred many times. The rearrangement links TRBV6-1 to TRBJ1-2; 7 bases line up with TRBD1. The V gene end was trimmed by 5 bases and the J gene end by 4 bases; junction bases not matched to a gene: 10. The CDR3 is 15 amino acids. The germline V gene has CDR1 MNHNS and CDR2 SASEGT. The chain's CDR3 is CASSLRTGSLYGYTF. For the CDR3, the DNA is TGTGCCAGCAGTTTGCGGACAGGAAGTCTCTATGGCTACACCTTC.

Ten or more counts support this clonotype. The gene calls are TRBV7-2 and TRBJ1-6; D gene ambiguous. The germline CDR1 and CDR2 sequences are SGHTA and FQGNSA. V was trimmed by 1 base and J by 10 bases, leaving 11 bases between them. The CDR3 is 14 amino acids. CDR3 sequence reads: CASSLDGFTSPLHF. The CDR3 nucleotides are TGTGCCAGCAGCTTAGACGGGTTCACCTCACCCCTCCACTTT.

This clonotype was counted many times. This sequence joins TRBV28 and TRBJ2-1; 8 positions match TRBD2. Germline V gives CDR1 MDHEN, CDR2 SYDVKM. This CDR3 has 15 amino acids. Unmatched junction bases numbered 8, after V lost 6 bases and J lost 4 bases. The CDR3, as DNA: TGTGCCAGCAGATTGCCGGGACTAGGTTACAATGAGCAGTTCTTC. This codes for CASRLPGLGYNEQFF.

This clonotype was picked up many times. This chain links TRBV7-9 with TRBJ2-2; 8 nucleotides agree with TRBD2. The germline V gene encodes CDR1 SEHNR and CDR2 FQNEAQ (reference sequence). The CDR3 length is 16 residues. V gave up 2 bases and J gave up 6 bases; unmatched junction bases: 8. The CDR3 here is CASSLSGAGASGELFF. DNA of the CDR3: TGTGCCAGCAGCTTAAGTGGAGCGGGAGCGTCCGGGGAGCTGTTTTTT.

In its sample, this clonotype was seen many times. This chain links TRBV7-2 with TRBJ2-1, with D possibly TRBD2 on 5 matching bases. V lost 1 base, J lost 6 bases, and 13 bases lay in between. Germline V gives CDR1 SGHTA, CDR2 FQGNSA. CDR3 length: 15 amino acids. For the CDR3, the DNA is TGTGCCAGCAGCTTAGTATGGGGAGCTGCCAATGAGCAGTTCTTC. It yields the protein CASSLVWGAANEQFF.

This clonotype was counted ten times or more. V gene TRBV12-3 or TRBV12-4 combines with J gene TRBJ2-4; TRBD1 matches 9 bases. V lost 6 bases, J lost 9 bases, and 15 bases stayed unmatched. The CDR3 contains 16 residues. CDR3 residues: CASSRNRGRNYGIQYF. The CDR3 coding sequence is TGTGCCAGCAGCCGGAACAGGGGGCGAAATTACGGCATTCAGTACTTC.

This clonotype was observed many times. V gene TRBV4-1 combines with J gene TRBJ1-2, with 7 bases identical to TRBD1. CDR3 length: 14 residues. Germline assignment: CDR1 MGHRA and CDR2 YSYEKL. The junction had 7 bases not matched to a gene; V was cut back by 2 bases and J by 7 bases. The CDR3 region is CASSQQTGFGGYTF. In DNA, the CDR3 is TGCGCCAGCAGCCAACAGACAGGGTTCGGTGGCTACACCTTC.